Listed below are T cell receptor beta chains from one sample, sequenced in a study of regulatory T cells in long-lasting Graves disease. TCRdb re-called the multiplex PCR reads through MiXCR, storing one row per CDR3 protein. The sample carries 400,000 to 500,000 distinct CDR3 sequences, roughly 21% recorded once. The material was peripheral blood mononuclear cells (PBMCs), obtained when the disease was refractory, from a patient treated with antithyroid drugs. The receptor set was obtained from a female donor with Graves disease. The CDR3 runs from the conserved cysteine through the conserved F or W. The D gene is left open where the match is weak. Clone size is not always given. Where it is, it says once, few, many or a class for expanded clones.

J,V,D,size,DNA,CDR3
TRBJ1-1,TRBV15,TRBD1,few,TGTGCCACCAGCCCGACAGGGGTCACTGAAGCTTTCTTT,CATSPTGVTEAFF
TRBJ2-4,TRBV28,.,many,TGTGCCAGCACCGTCAGTGCGGCATTCTCTGCCAAAAACATTCAGTACTTC,CASTVSAAFSAKNIQYF
TRBJ2-5,TRBV12-3/TRBV12-4,TRBD2,many,TGTGCCAGCAGTTTAACCTCCCTGCTAGCGGGTATGAGTAGGGTGGAGACCCAGTACTTC,CASSLTSLLAGMSRVETQYF
TRBJ1-4,TRBV28,TRBD1,many,TGTGCCAGCAGTTTATTCGGGACAGAGGAAAAACTGTTTTTT,CASSLFGTEEKLFF
TRBJ2-2,TRBV27,TRBD1,.,TGTGCCAGCAGTTTGGGGACAGGGTCAGGGGAGCTGTTTTTT,CASSLGTGSGELFF
TRBJ2-4,TRBV7-9,.,.,TGTGCCAGCAGCTATCCCGAGCCAAGGTGGTTCTTC,CASSYPEPRWFF
TRBJ2-7,TRBV28,TRBD1,.,TGTGCCAGCAGTTCCTCCGGGACAGGCTCCCCCTACGAGCAGTACTTC,CASSSSGTGSPYEQYF
TRBJ2-2,TRBV19,TRBD2,many,TGTGCCAGTAGTATACGGCCTAGCGGGAGCAACACCGGGGAGCTGTTTTTT,CASSIRPSGSNTGELFF
TRBJ1-1,TRBV6-1,TRBD1,few,TGTGCCAGCGGCCGGGACAGCTTGAACACTGAAGCTTTCTTT,CASGRDSLNTEAFF
TRBJ2-2,TRBV12-5,TRBD2,few,TGTGCTAGTGGATTAGCGGGAGGTACCGGGGAGCTGTTTTTT,CASGLAGGTGELFF
TRBJ2-5,TRBV5-5,.,.,TGTGCCAGCAGCTTGACAGGGATCGAAGAGACCCAGTACTTC,CASSLTGIEETQYF
TRBJ2-3,TRBV29-1,.,.,TGCAGCGGGGGTCTAGCAGATACGCAGTATTTT,CSGGLADTQYF
TRBJ1-1,TRBV5-1,.,.,TGCGCCAGCAGCTTGGATGCGGGGTGGAGGGCGAACACTGAAGCTTTCTTT,CASSLDAGWRANTEAFF
TRBJ2-2,TRBV6-5,TRBD2,many,TGTGCCAGCAGTTACCCTAGCGGGAGTGGCACCGGGGAGCTGTTTTTT,CASSYPSGSGTGELFF
TRBJ2-5,TRBV5-4,.,many,TGTGCCAGCAGCTTAAGCCACAAAGAGACCCAGTACTTC,CASSLSHKETQYF
TRBJ1-2,TRBV6-1,.,many,TGTGCCAGCAGTGGGACAGCCCGCTATGGCTACACCTTC,CASSGTARYGYTF
TRBJ1-5,TRBV28,.,many,TGTGCCAGCAGTTTCGGGGGCCCTAACAATCAGCCCCAGCATTTT,CASSFGGPNNQPQHF
TRBJ2-1,TRBV28,.,.,TGTGCCAGCAGTAGCCTCGAAGCGCGCAGTCGGAATGAGCAGTTCTTC,CASSSLEARSRNEQFF
TRBJ1-1,TRBV18,.,many,TGTGCCAGCTCGCCCGACGGTAAGAACACTGAAGCTTTCTTT,CASSPDGKNTEAFF
TRBJ2-2,TRBV10-3,.,.,TGTGCCAGCCTGGGGGTCGGGGAGCTGTTTTTT,CASLGVGELFF
TRBJ1-1,TRBV10-3,TRBD1,.,TGTGCCATCAGGCAGGGGGCCAACACTGAAGCTTTCTTT,CAIRQGANTEAFF
TRBJ1-1,TRBV28,.,many,TGTGCCAGCAGTCCGACAGACTCAAACACTGAAGCTTTCTTT,CASSPTDSNTEAFF
TRBJ2-7,TRBV11-1,TRBD1,many,TGTGCCAGCAGCTTTTCGGGACAGAGCTCCTACGAGCAGTACTTC,CASSFSGQSSYEQYF
TRBJ1-5,TRBV20-1,.,few,TGCAGTGCTACCCCTCGGGGGGGAGAGCCCCAGCATTTT,CSATPRGGEPQHF
TRBJ1-5,TRBV5-6,.,many,TGTGCCAGCAGCTTTAAGCGTAGCAATCAGCCCCAGCATTTT,CASSFKRSNQPQHF
TRBJ1-5,TRBV6-5,.,many,TGTGCCAGCAGTTACCGCAGGGGCTACAATCAGCCCCAGCATTTT,CASSYRRGYNQPQHF
TRBJ2-3,TRBV18,.,.,TGTGCCAGCTCTCCATTGCAGGCCTCCAAAAGGGTCGCAGATACGCAGTATTTT,CASSPLQASKRVADTQYF
TRBJ2-2,TRBV4-1,.,few,TGCGCCAGCAGCCAAGAGTGGGATACCGGGGAGCTGTTTTTT,CASSQEWDTGELFF
TRBJ1-2,TRBV5-6,TRBD1,.,TGTGCCAGCAGCTTGGATGGGGACAGGGGATTGGGTAACTATGGCTACACCTTC,CASSLDGDRGLGNYGYTF
TRBJ2-4,TRBV28,TRBD2,many,TGTGCCTCCTATGGGCTAGCGGGAGTAACGCAAGCCAAAAACATTCAGTACTTC,CASYGLAGVTQAKNIQYF
TRBJ2-5,TRBV27,.,.,TGTGCCAGCAGGCGGGGTTACGAGACCCAGTACTTC,CASRRGYETQYF
TRBJ1-1,TRBV12-5,.,many,TGTGCTAGTGGTTTGACCCTTCTAGGGGAGGGGACCTTGAACACTGAAGCTTTCTTT,CASGLTLLGEGTLNTEAFF
TRBJ1-4,TRBV20-1,TRBD1,.,TGCAGTGCTAGAGGGGACAGGGAAAAGGGACTGTTTTTT,CSARGDREKGLFF
TRBJ2-7,TRBV6-1,.,many,TGTGCCAGCTCCTCCGACTCCGCAGGGACCTACGAGCAGTACTTC,CASSSDSAGTYEQYF
TRBJ2-7,TRBV12-3/TRBV12-4,TRBD1,many,TGTGCCAGCAGTCCGGACAGGGAAAGCTACGAGCAGTACTTC,CASSPDRESYEQYF
TRBJ2-4,TRBV20-1,.,.,TGCAGTGCAGCGACAGTCCAAAACATTCAGTACTTC,CSAATVQNIQYF
TRBJ2-2,TRBV5-4,.,.,TGTGCCAGCAGCTCAGAACAGGGGAGGGGCGGGGAGCTGTTTTTT,CASSSEQGRGGELFF
TRBJ1-5,TRBV2,.,many,TGTGCCAGCAGGGGGATCAATCAGCCCCAGCATTTT,CASRGINQPQHF
TRBJ2-7,TRBV5-1,.,few,TGCGCCAGCAGCTTCGGGACTTTCTACGAGCAGTACTTC,CASSFGTFYEQYF
TRBJ2-2,TRBV27,.,many,TGTGCCAGCAGTTTAGCTCTCGTCACCGGGGAGCTGTTTTTT,CASSLALVTGELFF
TRBJ1-5,TRBV20-1,.,many,TGCAGTGCTAGAGATCGTAGGGATCAGCCCCAGCATTTT,CSARDRRDQPQHF